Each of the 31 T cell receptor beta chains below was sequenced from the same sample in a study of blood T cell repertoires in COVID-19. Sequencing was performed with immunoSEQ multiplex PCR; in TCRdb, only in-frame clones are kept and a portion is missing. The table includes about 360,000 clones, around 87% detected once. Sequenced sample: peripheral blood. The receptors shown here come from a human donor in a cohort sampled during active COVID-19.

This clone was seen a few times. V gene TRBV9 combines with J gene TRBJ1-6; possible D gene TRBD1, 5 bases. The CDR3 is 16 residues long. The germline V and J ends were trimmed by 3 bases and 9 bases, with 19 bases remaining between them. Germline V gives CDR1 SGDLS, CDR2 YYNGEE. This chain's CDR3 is CASSAGGTRAISPLHF. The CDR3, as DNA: TGTGCCAGCAGCGCCGGAGGGACCCGCGCTATTTCACCCCTCCACTTT.

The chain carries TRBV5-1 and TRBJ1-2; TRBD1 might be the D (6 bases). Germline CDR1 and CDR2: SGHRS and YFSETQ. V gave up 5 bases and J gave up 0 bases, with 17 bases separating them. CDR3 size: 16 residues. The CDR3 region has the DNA TGCGCCAGCAGTTCGACAGGCTCAACGACTAACTATGGCTACACCTTC. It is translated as CASSSTGSTTNYGYTF.

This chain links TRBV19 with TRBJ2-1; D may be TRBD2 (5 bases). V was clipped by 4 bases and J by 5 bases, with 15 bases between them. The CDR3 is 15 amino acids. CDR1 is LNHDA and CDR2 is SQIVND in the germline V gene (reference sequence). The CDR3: CASSTSIAGDNEQFF. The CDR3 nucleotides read TGTGCCAGTAGTACATCTATCGCCGGGGACAATGAGCAGTTCTTC. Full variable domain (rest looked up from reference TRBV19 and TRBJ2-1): DGGITQSPKYLFRKEGQNVTLSCEQNLNHDAMYWYRQDPGQGLRLIYYSQIVNDFQKGDIAEGYSVSREKKESFPLTVTSAQKNPTAFYLCASSTSIAGDNEQFFGPGTRLTVL.

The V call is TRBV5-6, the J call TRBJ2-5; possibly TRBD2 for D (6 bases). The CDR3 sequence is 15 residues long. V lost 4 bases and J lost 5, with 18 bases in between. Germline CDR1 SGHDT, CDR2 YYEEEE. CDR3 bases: TGTGCCAGCAGCCCAGGACCCGGGGCGGGGGAGACCCAGTACTTC. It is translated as CASSPGPGAGETQYF.

The CDR3 is CASSPAGSDTQYF. Written as DNA, the CDR3 is TGTGCCAGTAGTCCCGCAGGATCCGATACGCAGTATTTT. This sequence joins TRBV19 and TRBJ2-3; D ambiguous. This CDR3 region has 13 residues. The germline V and J ends were trimmed by 5 bases and 6 bases, with 12 bases remaining between them. The germline V gene encodes CDR1 LNHDA and CDR2 SQIVND (reference sequence).

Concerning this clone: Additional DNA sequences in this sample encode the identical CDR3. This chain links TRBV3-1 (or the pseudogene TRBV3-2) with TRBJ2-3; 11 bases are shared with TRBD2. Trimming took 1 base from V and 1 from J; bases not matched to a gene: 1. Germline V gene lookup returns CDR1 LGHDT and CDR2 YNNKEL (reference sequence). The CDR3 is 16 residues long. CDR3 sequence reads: CASSQGGLAGTDTQYF. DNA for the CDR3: TGTGCCAGCAGCCAAGGGGGACTAGCGGGCACAGATACGCAGTATTTT.

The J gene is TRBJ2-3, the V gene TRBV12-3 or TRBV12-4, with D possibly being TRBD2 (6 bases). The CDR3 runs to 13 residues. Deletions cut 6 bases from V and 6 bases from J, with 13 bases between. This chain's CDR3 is CASRRLGGDTQYF. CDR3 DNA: TGTGCCAGCAGACGACTAGGAGGGGATACGCAGTATTTT.

The CDR3 bases are TGTGCCAGCAGCCCCGAGGGGACAGGGAGTGGCTACACCTTC. Translation: CASSPEGTGSGYTF. The V call is TRBV5-6, the J call TRBJ1-2; TRBD1 matches at 9 bases. The V segment lost 4 bases and the J segment 7 bases; nucleotides outside the gene matches: 8. The CDR3 is 14 amino acids. The V gene's germline CDR1 is SGHDT and CDR2 YYEEEE.

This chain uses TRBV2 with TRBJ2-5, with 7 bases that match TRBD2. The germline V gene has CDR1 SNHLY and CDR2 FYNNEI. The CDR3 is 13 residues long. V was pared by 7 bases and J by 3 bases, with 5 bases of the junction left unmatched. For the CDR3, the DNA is TGTGCCAGCAAAGGGAGCGGGAAAGAGACCCAGTACTTC. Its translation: CASKGSGKETQYF. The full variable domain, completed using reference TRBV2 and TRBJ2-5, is EPEVTQTPSHQVTQMGQEVILRCVPISNHLYFYWYRQILGQKVEFLVSFYNNEISEKSEIFDDQFSVERPDGSNFTLKIRSTKLEDSAMYFCASKGSGKETQYFGPGTRLLVL.

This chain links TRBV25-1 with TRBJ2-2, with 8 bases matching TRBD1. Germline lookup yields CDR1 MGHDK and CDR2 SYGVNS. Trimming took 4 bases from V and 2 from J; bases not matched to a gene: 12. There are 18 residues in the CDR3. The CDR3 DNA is TGTGCCAGCAGTGGCCGGGACAGGCGTAGACAAAACACCGGGGAGCTGTTTTTT. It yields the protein CASSGRDRRRQNTGELFF.

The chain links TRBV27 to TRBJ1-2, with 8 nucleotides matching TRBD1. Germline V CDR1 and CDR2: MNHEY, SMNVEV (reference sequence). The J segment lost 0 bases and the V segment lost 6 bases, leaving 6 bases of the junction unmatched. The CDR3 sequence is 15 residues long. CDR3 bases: TGTGCCAGCAGGAACGACAGGGGACCTAACTATGGCTACACCTTC. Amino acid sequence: CASRNDRGPNYGYTF.

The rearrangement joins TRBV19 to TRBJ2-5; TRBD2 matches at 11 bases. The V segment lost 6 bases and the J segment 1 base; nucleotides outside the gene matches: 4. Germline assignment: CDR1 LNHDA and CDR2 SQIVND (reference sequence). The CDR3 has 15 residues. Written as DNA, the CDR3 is TGTGCCAGTAGCACCGGGACTAGCGGCCAAGAGACCCAGTACTTC. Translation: CASSTGTSGQETQYF.

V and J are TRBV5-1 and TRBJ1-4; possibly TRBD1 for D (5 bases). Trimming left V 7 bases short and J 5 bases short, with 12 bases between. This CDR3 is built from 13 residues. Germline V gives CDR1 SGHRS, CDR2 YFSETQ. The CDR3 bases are TGCGCCAGCCGCGACAGAGTAAATGAAAAACTGTTTTTT. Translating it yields CASRDRVNEKLFF. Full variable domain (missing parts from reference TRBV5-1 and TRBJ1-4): KAGVTQTPRYLIKTRGQQVTLSCSPISGHRSVSWYQQTPGQGLQFLFEYFSETQRNKGNFPGRFSGRQFSNSRSEMNVSTLELGDSALYLCASRDRVNEKLFFGSGTQLSVL.

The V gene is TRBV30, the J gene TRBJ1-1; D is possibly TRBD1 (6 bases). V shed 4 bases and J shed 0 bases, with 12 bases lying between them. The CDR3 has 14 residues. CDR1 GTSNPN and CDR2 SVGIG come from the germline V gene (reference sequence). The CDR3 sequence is CAWTVRGLNTEAFF. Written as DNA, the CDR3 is TGTGCCTGGACTGTCAGGGGCTTGAACACTGAAGCTTTCTTT.

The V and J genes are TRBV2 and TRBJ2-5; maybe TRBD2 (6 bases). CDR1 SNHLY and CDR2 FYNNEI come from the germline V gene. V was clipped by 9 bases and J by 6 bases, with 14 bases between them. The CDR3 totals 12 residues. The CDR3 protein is CASQLGGKTQYF. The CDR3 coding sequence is TGTGCCAGTCAACTGGGGGGAAAGACCCAGTACTTC.

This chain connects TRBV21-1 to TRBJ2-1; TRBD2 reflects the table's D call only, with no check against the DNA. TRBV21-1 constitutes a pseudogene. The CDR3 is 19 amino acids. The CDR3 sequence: CASSKGKTSGGASYNEQFF. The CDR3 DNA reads TGTGCCAGCAGCAAAGGGAAGACTAGCGGGGGGGCCTCCTACAATGAGCAGTTCTTC.

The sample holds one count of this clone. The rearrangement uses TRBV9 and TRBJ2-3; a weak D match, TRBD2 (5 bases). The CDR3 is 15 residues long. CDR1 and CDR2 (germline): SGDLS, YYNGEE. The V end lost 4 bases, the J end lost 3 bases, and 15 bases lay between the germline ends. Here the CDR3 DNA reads TGTGCCAGCAGCCACCTAGCCCGGGATACAGATACGCAGTATTTT. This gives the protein CASSHLARDTDTQYF.

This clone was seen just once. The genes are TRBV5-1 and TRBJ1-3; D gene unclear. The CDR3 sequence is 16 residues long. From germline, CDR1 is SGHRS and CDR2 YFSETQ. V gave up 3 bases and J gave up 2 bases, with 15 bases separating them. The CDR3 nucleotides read TGCGCCAGCAGCTCCCAGGTTGCTGGGCCTGGAAACACCATATATTTT. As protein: CASSSQVAGPGNTIYF.

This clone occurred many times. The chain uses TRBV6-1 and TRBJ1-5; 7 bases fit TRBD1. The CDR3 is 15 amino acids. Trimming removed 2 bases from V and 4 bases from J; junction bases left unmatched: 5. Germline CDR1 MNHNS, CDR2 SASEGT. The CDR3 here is CASSESAGGNQPQHF. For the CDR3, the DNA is TGTGCCAGCAGTGAATCGGCAGGGGGGAATCAGCCCCAGCATTTT.

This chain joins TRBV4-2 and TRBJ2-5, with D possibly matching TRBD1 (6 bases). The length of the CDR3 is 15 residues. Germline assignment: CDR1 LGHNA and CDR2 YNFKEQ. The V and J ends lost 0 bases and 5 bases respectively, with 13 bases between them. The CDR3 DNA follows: TGTGCCAGCAGCCAAGAGGGCAGGGGCTATGAGACCCAGTACTTC. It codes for CASSQEGRGYETQYF.

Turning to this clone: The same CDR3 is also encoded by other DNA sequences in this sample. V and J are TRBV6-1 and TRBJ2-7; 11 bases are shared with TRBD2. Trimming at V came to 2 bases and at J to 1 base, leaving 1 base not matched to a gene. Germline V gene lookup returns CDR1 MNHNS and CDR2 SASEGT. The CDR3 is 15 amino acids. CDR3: CASSELAGGSYEQYF. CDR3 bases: TGTGCCAGCAGTGAATTAGCGGGAGGGTCCTACGAGCAGTACTTC.

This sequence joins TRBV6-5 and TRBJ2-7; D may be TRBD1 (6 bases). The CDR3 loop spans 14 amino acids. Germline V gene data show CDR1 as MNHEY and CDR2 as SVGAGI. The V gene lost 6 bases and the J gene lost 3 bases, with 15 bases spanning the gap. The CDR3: CASSGQNKYYEQYF. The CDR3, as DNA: TGTGCCAGCAGCGGACAGAACAAATACTACGAGCAGTACTTC.

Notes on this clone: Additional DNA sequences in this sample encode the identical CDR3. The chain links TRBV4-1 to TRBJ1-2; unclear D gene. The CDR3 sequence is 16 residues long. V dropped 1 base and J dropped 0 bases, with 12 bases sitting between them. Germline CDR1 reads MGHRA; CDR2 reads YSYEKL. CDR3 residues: CASSQAAANPNYGYTF. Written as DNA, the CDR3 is TGCGCCAGCAGCCAAGCTGCGGCAAACCCTAACTATGGCTACACCTTC.

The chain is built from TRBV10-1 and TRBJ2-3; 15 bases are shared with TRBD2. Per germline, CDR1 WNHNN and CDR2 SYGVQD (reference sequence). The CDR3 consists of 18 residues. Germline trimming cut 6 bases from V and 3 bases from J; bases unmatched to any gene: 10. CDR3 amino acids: CASRVGLAGGPRTDTQYF. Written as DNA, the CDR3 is TGCGCCAGCAGGGTAGGACTAGCGGGAGGGCCGCGAACAGATACGCAGTATTTT.

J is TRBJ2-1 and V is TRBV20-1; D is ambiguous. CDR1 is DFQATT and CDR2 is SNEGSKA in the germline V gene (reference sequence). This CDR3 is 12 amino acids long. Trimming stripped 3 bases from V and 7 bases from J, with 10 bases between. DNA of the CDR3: TGCAGTGCTAGTGGCGGTGGGAATGAGCAGTTCTTC. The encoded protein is CSASGGGNEQFF.

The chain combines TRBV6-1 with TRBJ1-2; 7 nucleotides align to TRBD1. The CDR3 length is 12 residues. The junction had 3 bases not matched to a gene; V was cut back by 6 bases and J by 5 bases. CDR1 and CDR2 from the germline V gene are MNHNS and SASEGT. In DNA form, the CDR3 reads TGTGCCAGCAGCCTACAGGGGTATGGCTACACCTTC. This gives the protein CASSLQGYGYTF.

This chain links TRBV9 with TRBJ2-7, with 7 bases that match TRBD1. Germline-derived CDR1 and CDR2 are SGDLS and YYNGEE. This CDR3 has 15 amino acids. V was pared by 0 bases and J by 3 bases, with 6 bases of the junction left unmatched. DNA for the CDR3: TGTGCCAGCAGCGTAGACCCAGGGGGAAGCTACGAGCAGTACTTC. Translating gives CASSVDPGGSYEQYF.

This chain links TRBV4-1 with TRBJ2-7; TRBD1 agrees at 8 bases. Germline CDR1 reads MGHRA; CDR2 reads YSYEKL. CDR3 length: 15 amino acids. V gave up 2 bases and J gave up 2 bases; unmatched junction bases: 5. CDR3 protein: CASSQSGTGAYEQYF. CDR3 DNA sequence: TGCGCCAGCAGCCAATCCGGGACAGGAGCCTACGAGCAGTACTTC.

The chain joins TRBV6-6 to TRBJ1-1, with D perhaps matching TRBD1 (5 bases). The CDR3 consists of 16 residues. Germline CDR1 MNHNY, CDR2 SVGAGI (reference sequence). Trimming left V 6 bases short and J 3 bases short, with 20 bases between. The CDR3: CASRPFGGDGDTEAFF. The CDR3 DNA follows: TGTGCCAGCAGACCGTTCGGGGGGGACGGGGACACTGAAGCTTTCTTT.

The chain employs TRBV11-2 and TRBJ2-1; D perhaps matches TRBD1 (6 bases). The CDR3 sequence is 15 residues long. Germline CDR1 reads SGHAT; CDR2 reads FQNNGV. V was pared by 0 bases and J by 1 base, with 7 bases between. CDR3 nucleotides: TGTGCCAGCAGCTTAGACAGGGGTTCCTACAATGAGCAGTTCTTC. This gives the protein CASSLDRGSYNEQFF. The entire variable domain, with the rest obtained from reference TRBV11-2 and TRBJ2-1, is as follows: EAGVAQSPRYKIIEKRQSVAFWCNPISGHATLYWYQQILGQGPKLLIQFQNNGVVDDSQLPKDRFSAERLKGVDSTLKIQPAKLEDSAVYLCASSLDRGSYNEQFFGPGTRLTVL.

The CDR3 DNA sequence: TGCGCCAGCAGCTTGGGACTAGCGGGAGGGCCCGGGCAGTTCTTC. This sequence encodes CASSLGLAGGPGQFF. This chain connects TRBV5-1 to TRBJ2-1; TRBD2 agrees at 14 bases. Per germline, CDR1 SGHRS and CDR2 YFSETQ. This CDR3 spans 15 amino acids. V lost 0 bases to trimming and J lost 12 bases; unmatched junction nucleotides: 5.